One TCR beta chain is described in this entry. In its sample, this clone was seen once. Its antigen is not yet known. No per-base quality is available; no much larger clone lies one base away. All of the isolated RNA was reverse transcribed with the High Capacity cDNA Reverse Transcription Kit, so expressed TCRB transcripts were sequenced. Deep immunoSEQ sequencing was applied to naive, central memory and regulatory T cell samples, giving an average of roughly 3.6 million total reads per sample. Sorted cells were lysed in RLT buffer and RNA was extracted with DNase-treated RNeasy Micro or Mini kits, depending on cell number. Each cell subset was processed on its own to prevent cross-contamination, while patient and healthy donor samples were processed together. The immunoSEQ multiplex PCR was used to amplify TCRB sequences from cDNA, generating 87-bp fragments that spanned the CDR3 region. The amplicons were sequenced using the Illumina HiSeq platform. On the authors' methods: Synthetic template baselines were used to correct PCR bias computationally, reads within Hamming distance 2 were collapsed together, and singletons that could not be merged were discarded. By aligning reads against IMGT, V, D and J genes, CDR3 length, and insertions or deletions at six rearrangement sites were assigned. Within each subset, clonotype counts were normalized to sorted cell number, after which true diversity and Gini coefficients were computed with the tcR R package. The overlap coefficient, calculated on TCRB nucleotide sequences, was used to quantify repertoire sharing. Out-of-frame TCRB sequences from naive cells were analyzed as a proxy for the pre-selection repertoire. This immuneACCESS table, as held by TCRdb, lists in-frame sequences with V and J called but not all clones. Of the missing ones, under half trace to an unresolved V gene in checked studies; the others have no known cause. V and J calls and clone size are copied from that table; D and trimming were computed from the DNA. Counted in this sample were hundreds of thousands of clones; about 30% of them appeared once. The ten largest clones take up 0.065% of the sample.

From each donor, a single peripheral blood sample of about 110 mL on average was drawn into heparinised tubes. Using a panel that included CD45RO, CCR7, CD25, CD127, CD95 and CD27, naive, central memory, regulatory and stem cell-like memory CD4+ T cells were sorted on a BD FACSAria II. A purity above 95% was achieved for all sorted populations. Right away, PBMCs were isolated by Lymphoprep density gradient centrifugation and were stained directly, with no culture step. So that batch effects would be minimized, each experiment stained and sorted samples in pairs, pairing one healthy donor with one patient. The data derive from a study of beta chain features in type 1 diabetes (dated by TCRdb to the late 2010s). Some background on the complete study: Mean age, gender distribution, total cell number and subset yield did not differ between patients and healthy donors. Regulatory and stem cell-like memory subsets were isolated from only 8 patients and about eight healthy donors, whereas naive and central memory subsets came from all 30 or so donors. Across all samples, some 100,000,000 sorted cells were examined, and cell number per subset correlated strongly with RNA yield. In the study, recently diagnosed type 1 diabetes patients and matched healthy donors were compared on the TCRB repertoires of their sorted circulating CD4+ T cell subsets.

Based on the germline V gene (reference sequence), the CDR1 and CDR2 sequences are MNHNY and SVGAGI. V has 3 bases trimmed and J has 6 bases trimmed; junction bases matching no gene number 11. The CDR3 has 15 amino acids, counting the end cysteine and phenylalanine. CDR3 DNA is the only sequence kept; it has 45 bases, read in frame from the first base. The full study reports these points: Fewer insertions and more nucleotide deletions at VDJ recombination sites were observed in patients with type 1 diabetes, implying thymic rearrangement abnormalities. Because cDNA rather than genomic DNA was sequenced, highly expressing activated cells could have been over-represented, although no difference in activation and CD3 levels was found between groups. HLA sub-analyses involved small numbers of individuals, so any influence of HLA type on TCRB rearrangement remained unresolved. Shorter templates might be favored by PCR, yet because patient and control samples were amplified and corrected together, any such skew would affect both groups equally. A moderate but significant shortening of TCRB CDR3 length was observed in type 1 diabetes patients in all four CD4+ subsets. Naive, central memory and regulatory TCRB repertoires appeared to be more similar among patients than among healthy donors.

Sequenced material: naive CD4+ T cells from blood. The intended sense of this specimen's cell subset or site label: true naive CD4+ T cells. The source is a man aged 18 to 35 in good health. Here the chain combines TRBV6-6 and TRBJ2-7; 7 bases in the middle match TRBD1. The bases are TGTGCCAGCAGTTATACCGAATACCCAGGGGGCGAGCAGTACTTC. Translated, it gives CASSYTEYPGGEQYF.